The clone carrying this T cell receptor (beta chain) was detected only a few times. Antigen specificity is unknown. CDR1 is WNHNN and CDR2 is SYGVQD in the germline V gene (reference sequence). There are 14 residues in the CDR3. The V end lost 3 bases, the J end lost 1 base, and 9 bases lay between the germline ends. To make TCR beta libraries, researchers used iRepertoire HTBI primers and Arm-PCR of CDR3 regions. In the original workflow: Samples jointly harbored 60 to 65 TRBV and 14 TRBJ segments. TCRdb re-analysed the multiplex PCR reads in MiXCR, keeping a single row per CDR3 protein. TCRdb, not the authors, supplied the V and J calls. The data hold 700,000 or so distinct CDR3 sequences, with roughly 30% observed a single time. The data belong to a study of regulatory T cells in long-lasting Graves disease. For the study at large: With positive TSH receptor antibodies and over 5 years of antithyroid drugs, Graves' disease was considered persistent. Regarding the study as a whole: Preferential use of TRBV28, TRBJ1-2 and TRBJ2-5 was seen in persistent disease.

Noted time point: persistent/refractory GD, antithyroid drugs over 5 years with positive TRAb. PBMC RNA served as the TCR library source. Doctors identified Graves' disease using the American Thyroid Association guidelines. The material was peripheral blood mononuclear cells (PBMCs), obtained when the disease was refractory, from a patient treated with antithyroid drugs. This rearrangement joins TRBV10-1 to TRBJ1-1; perhaps TRBD1 as D (5 bases). This TCR was sampled from a female donor with Graves disease. This CDR3 is CASSDGQRNTEAFF. CDR3 nucleotide sequence: TGCGCCAGCAGTGACGGACAAAGGAACACTGAAGCTTTCTTT.